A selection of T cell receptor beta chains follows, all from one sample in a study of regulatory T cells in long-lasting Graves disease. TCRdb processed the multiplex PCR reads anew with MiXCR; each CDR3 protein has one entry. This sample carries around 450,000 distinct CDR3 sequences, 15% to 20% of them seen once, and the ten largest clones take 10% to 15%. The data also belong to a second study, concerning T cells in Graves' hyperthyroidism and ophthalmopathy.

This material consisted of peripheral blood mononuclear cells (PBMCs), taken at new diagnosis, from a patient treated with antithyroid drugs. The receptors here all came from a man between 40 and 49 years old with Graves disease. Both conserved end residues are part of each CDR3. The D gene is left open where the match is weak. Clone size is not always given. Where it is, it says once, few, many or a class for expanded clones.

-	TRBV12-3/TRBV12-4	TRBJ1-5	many	CASTLRGGGTQPQHF	TGTGCCAGCACCTTACGGGGGGGAGGGACACAGCCCCAGCATTTT
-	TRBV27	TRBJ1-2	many	CASSTDGLNYGYTF	TGTGCCAGCAGTACAGACGGATTGAACTATGGCTACACCTTC
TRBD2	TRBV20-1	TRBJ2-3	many	CSAPTVSGRADTQYF	TGCAGTGCCCCCACGGTTAGCGGGAGGGCAGATACGCAGTATTTT
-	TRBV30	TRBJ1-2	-	CAWKASRGNYGYTF	TGTGCCTGGAAGGCGTCCCGGGGGAACTATGGCTACACCTTC
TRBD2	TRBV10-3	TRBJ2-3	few	CAISESWTSGTDTQYF	TGTGCCATCAGTGAGTCCTGGACTAGCGGCACAGATACGCAGTATTTT
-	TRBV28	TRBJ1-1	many	CASRQQMPPFEAFF	TGTGCCAGCAGACAGCAGATGCCCCCCTTTGAAGCTTTCTTT
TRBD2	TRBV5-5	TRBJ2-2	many	CASSFAWTSGTGELFF	TGTGCCAGCAGCTTCGCTTGGACTAGCGGGACCGGGGAGCTGTTTTTT
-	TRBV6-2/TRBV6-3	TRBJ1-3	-	CASSWGPRFQGSDSGNTIYF	TGTGCCAGCAGTTGGGGGCCACGTTTCCAGGGCTCAGATTCGGGAAACACCATATATTTT
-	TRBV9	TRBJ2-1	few	CASSVGTNNEQFF	TGTGCCAGCAGCGTAGGGACTAATAATGAGCAGTTCTTC
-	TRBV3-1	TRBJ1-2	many	CASSQEIGVSYGYTF	TGTGCCAGCAGCCAGGAGATAGGGGTGAGCTATGGCTACACCTTC
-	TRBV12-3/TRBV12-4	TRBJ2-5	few	CASSWGPYQETQYF	TGTGCCAGCAGCTGGGGGCCGTACCAAGAGACCCAGTACTTC
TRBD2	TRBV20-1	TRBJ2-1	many	CSAREGSGSSYNEQFF	TGCAGTGCTAGAGAAGGTAGCGGGAGCTCCTACAATGAGCAGTTCTTC
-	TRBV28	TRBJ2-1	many	CASGSKQFF	TGTGCCAGCGGGAGTAAGCAGTTCTTC
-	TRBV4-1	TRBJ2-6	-	CASSQAGGDGANVLTF	TGCGCCAGCAGCCAAGCCGGGGGCGATGGGGCCAACGTCCTGACTTTC
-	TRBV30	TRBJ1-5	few	CASRANNQPQHF	TGTGCCTCCCGGGCGAACAATCAGCCCCAGCATTTT
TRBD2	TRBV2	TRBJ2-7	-	CASRGLTSGRAPSPQYF	TGTGCCAGCAGGGGGTTGACTAGCGGGAGGGCACCCTCTCCGCAGTACTTC
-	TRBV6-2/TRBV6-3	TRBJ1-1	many	CASSYGDSNTEAFF	TGTGCCAGCAGTTACGGGGACTCGAACACTGAAGCTTTCTTT
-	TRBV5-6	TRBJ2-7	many	CASSFLGSSYEQYF	TGTGCCAGCAGCTTTTTAGGATCCTCCTACGAGCAGTACTTC
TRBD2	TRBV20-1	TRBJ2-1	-	CSALGLAGVASYNEQFF	TGCAGTGCTTTGGGACTAGCGGGAGTTGCATCCTACAATGAGCAGTTCTTC
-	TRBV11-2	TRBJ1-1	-	CASTRPGVGTEAFF	TGTGCCAGCACCCGCCCCGGGGTGGGCACTGAAGCTTTCTTT
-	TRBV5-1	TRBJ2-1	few	CASSLWGGEQFF	TGCGCCAGCAGCTTATGGGGTGGTGAGCAGTTCTTC
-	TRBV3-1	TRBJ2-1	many	CASSQDRPLSYNEQFF	TGTGCCAGCAGCCAAGATAGGCCTCTCTCCTACAATGAGCAGTTCTTC
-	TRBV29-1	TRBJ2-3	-	CSVEGGYGTDTQYF	TGCAGCGTTGAAGGGGGATATGGCACAGATACGCAGTATTTT
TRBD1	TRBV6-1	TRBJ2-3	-	CASSENSRGLYDTQYF	TGTGCCAGCAGTGAAAACTCCAGGGGGCTTTATGATACGCAGTATTTT
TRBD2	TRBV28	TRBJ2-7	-	CASKPAGGYNEQYF	TGTGCCAGCAAACCAGCGGGAGGCTACAATGAGCAGTACTTC
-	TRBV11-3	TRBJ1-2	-	CASSFCFEGRYGGYTF	TGTGCCAGCAGCTTTTGTTTTGAAGGGCGATATGGTGGCTACACCTTC
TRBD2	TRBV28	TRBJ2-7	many	CASSFGGRSSYEQYF	TGTGCCAGCAGTTTTGGCGGGAGGTCCTCCTACGAGCAGTACTTC
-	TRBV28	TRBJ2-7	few	CASSIVSGAAIEQYF	TGTGCCAGCAGTATAGTGTCCGGGGCCGCGATCGAGCAGTACTTC
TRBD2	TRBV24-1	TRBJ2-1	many	CATSDFRRESNEQFF	TGTGCCACCAGTGATTTCCGGCGGGAGAGCAATGAGCAGTTCTTC
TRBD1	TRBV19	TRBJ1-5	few	CASSNPGGRGTKFQPQHF	TGTGCCAGTAGTAATCCCGGGGGCAGGGGGACCAAGTTTCAGCCCCAGCATTTT
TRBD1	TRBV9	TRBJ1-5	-	CASSRRGLNQPQHF	TGTGCCAGCAGCCGCAGGGGGCTAAATCAGCCCCAGCATTTT
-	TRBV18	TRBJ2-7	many	CASSPPTAVGYEQYF	TGTGCCAGCTCACCACCTACAGCCGTTGGTTACGAGCAGTACTTC
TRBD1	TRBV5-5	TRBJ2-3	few	CASSSVTGGATDTQYF	TGTGCCAGCAGTTCTGTTACAGGGGGAGCCACAGATACGCAGTATTTT
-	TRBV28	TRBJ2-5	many	CASSFSTGKETQYF	TGTGCCAGCAGTTTCTCAACAGGGAAAGAGACCCAGTACTTC
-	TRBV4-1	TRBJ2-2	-	CASSQDSGVRGELFF	TGCGCCAGCAGCCAAGATTCCGGGGTCCGCGGGGAGCTGTTTTTT
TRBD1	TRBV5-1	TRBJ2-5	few	CASSLDRAQEETQYF	TGTGCCAGCAGCCTGGACAGGGCCCAGGAAGAGACCCAGTACTTC
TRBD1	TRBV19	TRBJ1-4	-	CASNGQAATNEKLFF	TGTGCCAGTAACGGACAGGCTGCAACTAATGAAAAACTGTTTTTT
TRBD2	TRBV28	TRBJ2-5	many	CASSSPRGGGETQYF	TGTGCCAGCAGTTCCCCCCGGGGCGGGGGGGAGACCCAGTACTTC
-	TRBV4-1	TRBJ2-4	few	CASSQWALGQGIEVAKNIQYF	TGCGCCAGCAGCCAATGGGCCCTCGGCCAGGGAATTGAAGTAGCCAAAAACATTCAGTACTTC
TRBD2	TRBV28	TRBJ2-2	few	CASSFETSGSFTGELFF	TGTGCCAGCAGTTTTGAGACTAGCGGGAGCTTCACCGGGGAGCTGTTTTTT
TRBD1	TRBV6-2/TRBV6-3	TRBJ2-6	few	CASSEWTGPLYVLTF	TGTGCCAGCAGTGAATGGACAGGGCCCCTCTACGTCCTGACTTTC
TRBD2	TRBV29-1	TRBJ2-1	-	CSVVGRERVQFF	TGCAGCGTTGTGGGGCGGGAGAGAGTGCAGTTCTTC
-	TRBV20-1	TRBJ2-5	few	CSARDEWWGDQETQYF	TGCAGTGCTAGAGATGAGTGGTGGGGAGACCAAGAGACCCAGTACTTC
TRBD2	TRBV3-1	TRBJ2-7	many	CASSQVTSGDAPRNEQYF	TGTGCCAGCAGCCAAGTAACTAGCGGGGATGCCCCCCGAAATGAGCAGTACTTC
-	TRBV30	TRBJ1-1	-	CAWSTRVSMNTEAFF	TGTGCCTGGAGTACCAGGGTGTCGATGAACACTGAAGCTTTCTTT
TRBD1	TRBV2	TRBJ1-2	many	CASSFPTGATYGYTF	TGTGCCAGCAGCTTTCCGACAGGGGCGACCTATGGCTACACCTTC
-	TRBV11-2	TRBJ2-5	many	CASSLESRQRETQYF	TGTGCCAGCAGCTTAGAATCCCGACAGAGGGAGACCCAGTACTTC
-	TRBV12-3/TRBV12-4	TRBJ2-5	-	CASRIPNGETQYF	TGTGCCAGCAGGATCCCGAACGGGGAGACCCAGTACTTC
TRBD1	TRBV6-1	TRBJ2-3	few	CASSPAGTGRSDTQYF	TGTGCCAGCAGTCCCGCCGGGACAGGGAGATCAGATACGCAGTATTTT
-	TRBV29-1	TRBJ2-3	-	CSVEGECAYTQYF	TGCAGCGTTGAGGGGGAGTGTGCGTATACGCAGTATTTT
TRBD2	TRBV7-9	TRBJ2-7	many	CASSRVKPGGNEQYF	TGTGCCAGCAGCAGGGTGAAACCCGGGGGGAACGAGCAGTACTTC
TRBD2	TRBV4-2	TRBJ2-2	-	CASSQRTSGSFDTGELFF	TGTGCCAGCAGCCAACGGACTAGCGGGAGTTTTGACACCGGGGAGCTGTTTTTT
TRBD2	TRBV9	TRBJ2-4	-	CASSVSMLAGLGGNIQYF	TGTGCCAGCAGCGTCAGTATGCTAGCGGGGTTGGGAGGAAACATTCAGTACTTC
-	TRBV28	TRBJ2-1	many	CASESYNEQFF	TGTGCCAGCGAGAGCTACAATGAGCAGTTCTTC
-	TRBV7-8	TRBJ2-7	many	CASSGGPGRADWEQYF	TGTGCCAGCAGCGGGGGGCCCGGGCGCGCCGATTGGGAGCAGTACTTC
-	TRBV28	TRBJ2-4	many	CASSLNTGLWDKNIQYF	TGTGCCAGCAGTTTAAATACAGGGCTTTGGGACAAAAACATTCAGTACTTC
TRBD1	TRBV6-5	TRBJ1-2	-	CASSSTGAHYGYTF	TGTGCCAGCAGTTCTACAGGGGCTCACTATGGCTACACCTTC
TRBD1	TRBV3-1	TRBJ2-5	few	CASSQARTGVLLETQYF	TGTGCCAGCAGCCAAGCCCGGACAGGGGTTCTCTTGGAGACCCAGTACTTC
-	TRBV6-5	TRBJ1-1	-	CASSSLGNTEAFF	TGTGCCAGCAGTTCGTTAGGTAACACTGAAGCTTTCTTT